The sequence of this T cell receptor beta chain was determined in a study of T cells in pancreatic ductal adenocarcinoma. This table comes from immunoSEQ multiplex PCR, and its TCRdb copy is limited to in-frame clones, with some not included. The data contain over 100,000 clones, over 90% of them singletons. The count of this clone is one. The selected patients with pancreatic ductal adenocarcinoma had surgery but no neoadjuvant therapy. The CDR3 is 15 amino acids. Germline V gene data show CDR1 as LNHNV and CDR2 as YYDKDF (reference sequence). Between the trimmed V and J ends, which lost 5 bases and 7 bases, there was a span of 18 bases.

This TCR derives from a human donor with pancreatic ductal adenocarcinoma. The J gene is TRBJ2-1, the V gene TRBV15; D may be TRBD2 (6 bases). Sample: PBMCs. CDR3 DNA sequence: TGTGCCACCAGCCCTGAGGCCAGACTAGGGAATGAGCAGTTCTTC. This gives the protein CATSPEARLGNEQFF.